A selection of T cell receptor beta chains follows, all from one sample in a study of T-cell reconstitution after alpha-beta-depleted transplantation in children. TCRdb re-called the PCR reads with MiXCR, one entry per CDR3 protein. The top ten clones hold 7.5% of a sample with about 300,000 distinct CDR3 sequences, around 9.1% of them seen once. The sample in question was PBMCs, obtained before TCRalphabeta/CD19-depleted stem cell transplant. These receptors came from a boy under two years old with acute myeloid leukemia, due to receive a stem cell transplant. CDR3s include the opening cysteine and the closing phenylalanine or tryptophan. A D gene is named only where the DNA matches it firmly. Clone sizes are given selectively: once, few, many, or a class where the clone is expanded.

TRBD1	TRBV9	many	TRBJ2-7	CASSVGDSRGYEQYF	TGTGCCAGCAGCGTAGGGGACAGTAGGGGGTACGAGCAGTACTTC
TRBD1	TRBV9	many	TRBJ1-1	CASSVADRGLKNTEAFF	TGTGCCAGCAGCGTAGCGGACAGGGGGCTTAAAAACACTGAAGCTTTCTTT
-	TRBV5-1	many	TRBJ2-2	CASSAGQSGGELFF	TGCGCCAGCAGCGCGGGACAGTCCGGCGGGGAGCTGTTTTTT
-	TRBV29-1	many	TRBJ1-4	CSVVSRQSTTNEKLFF	TGCAGCGTTGTGTCCCGACAGTCTACAACTAATGAAAAACTGTTTTTT
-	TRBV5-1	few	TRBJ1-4	CASSTDIGNEKLFF	TGCGCCAGCAGCACGGACATCGGCAATGAAAAACTGTTTTTT
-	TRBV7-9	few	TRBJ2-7	CASSFTPGRTEEQYF	TGTGCCAGCAGCTTCACTCCGGGACGGACCGAGGAGCAGTACTTC
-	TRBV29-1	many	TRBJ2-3	CSVAARLTDTQYF	TGCAGCGTCGCGGCCCGACTCACAGATACGCAGTATTTT
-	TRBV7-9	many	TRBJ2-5	CASSLVLGYQETQYF	TGTGCCAGCAGCTTAGTTTTGGGGTACCAAGAGACCCAGTACTTC
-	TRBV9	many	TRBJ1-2	CASTLDLNYGYTF	TGTGCCAGCACCTTGGACCTTAACTATGGCTACACCTTC
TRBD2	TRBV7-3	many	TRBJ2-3	CASSLYPTSGGSTDTQYF	TGTGCCAGCAGCTTGTACCCGACTAGCGGGGGCAGCACAGATACGCAGTATTTT
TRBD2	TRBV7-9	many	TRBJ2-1	CASSLELAGDYNEQFF	TGTGCCAGCAGCTTAGAATTAGCGGGGGACTACAATGAGCAGTTCTTC
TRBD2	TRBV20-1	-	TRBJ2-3	CCARNSASGGLDTQYF	TGCTGTGCTAGGAATTCGGCTAGCGGGGGGTTAGATACGCAGTATTTT